The following is a T cell receptor beta chain sequence with its context. Produced via immunoSEQ multiplex PCR; TCRdb's table is partial and in-frame only. The sample contains fewer than 250,000 clones, 70% to 90% of which appear only once. These data originate in a study of blood T cell repertoires in COVID-19. Germline V gene sequence: CDR1 SGHRS, CDR2 YFSETQ. The V and J ends lost 8 bases and 1 base, in that order; junction bases with no gene match: 11. The CDR3 contains 16 residues. The chain links TRBV5-1 to TRBJ1-2; TRBD1 matches 10 bases. This clonotype was sampled from a man aged 50 to 60 with acute or convalescent COVID-19. Sequenced: peripheral blood. Here the CDR3 DNA reads TGCGCCAGAGGAGAAGACAGGGGGCTGAGTAACTATGGCTACACCTTC. This encodes CARGEDRGLSNYGYTF.